The entry that follows covers one T cell receptor beta chain sequence. The sample comes from a study of blood T cell repertoires in COVID-19. Turning to the study itself: The samples span acute and convalescent COVID-19 from the United States, Italy and Spain. Sources were T cells, B-cell-depleted T cells, or PBMCs; the material itself was cDNA or gDNA.

Original handling: Estimated nucleated cell counts came from reference gene primer amplification. Sequencing was performed with immunoSEQ multiplex PCR; in TCRdb, only in-frame clones are kept and a portion is missing. V and J calls plus clone size are reproduced from that table; the DNA served to infer D and trimming. This sample has 95,000 to 150,000 clones; less than 85% occur once, and the top ten carry 0.75% to 0.9%. Germline V lookup: CDR1 LNHDA, CDR2 SQIVND (reference sequence). J was trimmed by 6 bases and V by 6 bases; bases with no gene match: 11. The CDR3 is 15 residues long. The sequencing input was peripheral blood. The sequence was obtained from a human donor with acute or convalescent COVID-19. The donor label of this sample is uncertain. This chain connects TRBV19 to TRBJ1-5, with 7 bases lining up with TRBD1. The CDR3 DNA follows: TGTGCCAGTAGGGTCCGTGACAGGGCTAGTCAGCCCCAGCATTTT. It translates to CASRVRDRASQPQHF.